These 11 T cell receptor beta chains share one sample of origin, sequenced in a study of shared clonotypes between healthy human individuals. Measured with immunoSEQ multiplex PCR; TCRdb has only the in-frame clones, and not every one. The sample has roughly 2.4 million clones; around 95% are singletons. Sample: naive CD4+ T cells sorted from blood. The subset was: CD45RA+ positively selected. These receptors were obtained from a man younger than 35 in good health.

The V gene is TRBV19, the J gene TRBJ2-7; 8 bases are a match to TRBD2. In germline, CDR1 is LNHDA, CDR2 SQIVND (reference sequence). This CDR3 is built from 15 residues. V lost 4 bases to trimming and J lost 0 bases; unmatched junction nucleotides: 5. As DNA, the CDR3 is TGTGCCAGTAGTACGTTAGCGGGATTCTCCTACGAGCAGTACTTC. Translating it yields CASSTLAGFSYEQYF.

On this clone: This specimen includes other DNA sequences encoding the same CDR3. The rearrangement links TRBV6-1 to TRBJ2-5; D is uncertain. V was shortened by 6 bases and J by 3 bases, with 5 bases between the two germline ends. Germline CDR1 reads MNHNS; CDR2 reads SASEGT. The CDR3 has 11 amino acids. Here the CDR3 reads CASSRKETQYF. The CDR3 DNA sequence: TGTGCCAGCAGCCGAAAAGAGACCCAGTACTTC.

The genes are TRBV6-5 and TRBJ1-1; D unresolved. Germline CDR1 MNHEY, CDR2 SVGAGI. Trimming cost V 5 bases and J 3 bases, with 10 bases left between them. This CDR3 is 13 amino acids long. CDR3: CASSRTYYTEAFF. The CDR3 DNA reads as TGTGCCAGCAGTCGAACTTACTACACTGAAGCTTTCTTT.

The V call is TRBV6-5, the J call TRBJ2-2, with D perhaps matching TRBD1 or TRBD2 (6 bases each). Germline assignment: CDR1 MNHEY and CDR2 SVGAGI. The CDR3 spans 15 residues. Deletions cut 2 bases from V and 3 bases from J, with 10 bases between. CDR3 nucleotides: TGTGCCAGCAGTTACGGAGGGGGTGACACCGGGGAGCTGTTTTTT. Its protein product is CASSYGGGDTGELFF.

The V and J genes are TRBV30 and TRBJ2-5; 10 bases are shared with TRBD1. The CDR3 is 14 amino acids. The germline gives CDR1 GTSNPN, CDR2 SVGIG (reference sequence). J lost 5 bases, V lost 3 bases, and 6 bases had no gene match. CDR3 DNA sequence: TGTGCCTGGAGGCTGACAGGGGGCACGGAGACCCAGTACTTC. This sequence encodes CAWRLTGGTETQYF. Looking up the rest from reference TRBV30 and TRBJ2-5 gives the full variable domain: SQTIHQWPATLVQPVGSPLSLECTVEGTSNPNLYWYRQAAGRGLQLLFYSVGIGQISSEVPQNLSASRPQDRQFILSSKKLLLSDSGFYLCAWRLTGGTETQYFGPGTRLLVL.

In the case of this clone: Other DNA sequences in the sample encode the same CDR3. The chain recombines TRBV28 with TRBJ1-5, with D possibly being TRBD1 (5 bases). Looked up from germline, CDR1 is MDHEN and CDR2 is SYDVKM. The V and J ends lost 2 bases and 2 bases respectively, with 7 bases between them. This CDR3 is built from 14 residues. The CDR3, as DNA: TGTGCCAGCAGTTTAAGAGGGGGCAATCAGCCCCAGCATTTT. Encoded protein: CASSLRGGNQPQHF.

This clone was observed a few times. This same CDR3 is encoded by further DNA sequences in the sample. This chain links TRBV27 with TRBJ1-2; maybe TRBD1 (5 bases). CDR3 length equals 13 residues. V was shortened by 2 bases and J by 4 bases, with 8 bases between the two germline ends. The germline gives CDR1 MNHEY, CDR2 SMNVEV (reference sequence). This CDR3 reads CASSLAGPYGYTF. CDR3 DNA: TGTGCCAGCAGTTTAGCAGGGCCCTATGGCTACACCTTC.

The chain combines TRBV10-1 with TRBJ2-1, with TRBD2 matching 15 bases. The germline CDR1 and CDR2 sequences are WNHNN and SYGVQD (reference sequence). The CDR3 sequence is 18 residues long. V shed 4 bases and J 0 bases; nucleotides not matched to a gene: 4. The CDR3 spells CASSVGTSGRFSYNEQFF. The CDR3 DNA reads as TGCGCCAGCAGTGTAGGGACTAGCGGGAGGTTCTCCTACAATGAGCAGTTCTTC.

The rearrangement joins TRBV10-1 to TRBJ2-2; 9 nucleotides agree with TRBD1. Trimming took 6 bases from V and 9 from J; bases not matched to a gene: 8. Germline V lookup: CDR1 WNHNN, CDR2 SYGVQD (reference sequence). The CDR3 covers 14 residues. The CDR3 is CASSRDRDQRELFF. For the CDR3, the DNA is TGCGCCAGCAGCCGGGACAGGGATCAACGGGAGCTGTTTTTT.

In the case of this clone: Other DNA sequences in this specimen translate into the identical CDR3. The CDR3, as DNA: TGTGCCAGCAGCGTAGGACAGAATCAGCCCCAGCATTTT. This gives the protein CASSVGQNQPQHF. The chain has TRBV9 and TRBJ1-5; D perhaps matches TRBD1 (5 bases). Trimming removed 0 bases at V and 4 bases at J, with 5 bases between. The CDR3 runs to 13 residues. CDR1 and CDR2 (germline): SGDLS, YYNGEE.

The rearrangement joins TRBV6-5 to TRBJ2-2; the match to TRBD2 covers 7 bases. V shed 5 bases and J 4 bases; nucleotides not matched to a gene: 7. Looked up from germline, CDR1 is MNHEY and CDR2 is SVGAGI. The CDR3 consists of 15 residues. The CDR3 reads CASSRDYSPTGELFF. The DNA of the CDR3 is TGTGCCAGCAGTAGGGACTACTCTCCCACCGGGGAGCTGTTTTTT.